This T cell receptor (beta chain) came from a study of CD8 T cells in Susac syndrome. Sequencing of TCR beta was carried out in blood CD8+ and CD4+ T cells. RNA, at about 0.45 to 1 ug, was reverse transcribed with random hexamers. From the immunoSEQ multiplex PCR reads, TCRdb called clonotypes with MiXCR, one entry per CDR3 protein. The table records some 180,000 distinct CDR3 sequences, about 95% of them present only once. The CDR3 extends over 13 amino acids. V was cut by 2 bases and J by 2 bases, with 6 bases left in between. CDR1 and CDR2 from the germline V gene are GTSNPN and SVGIG (reference sequence).

The clonotype was recovered from a human donor with Susac syndrome. The sample comprised CD4+ T cells from PBMCs. V is TRBV30 and J is TRBJ2-2; D not certain. CDR3 DNA: TGTGCCTGGAGTACCGATAACACCGGGGAGCTGTTTTTT. Its protein is CAWSTDNTGELFF.